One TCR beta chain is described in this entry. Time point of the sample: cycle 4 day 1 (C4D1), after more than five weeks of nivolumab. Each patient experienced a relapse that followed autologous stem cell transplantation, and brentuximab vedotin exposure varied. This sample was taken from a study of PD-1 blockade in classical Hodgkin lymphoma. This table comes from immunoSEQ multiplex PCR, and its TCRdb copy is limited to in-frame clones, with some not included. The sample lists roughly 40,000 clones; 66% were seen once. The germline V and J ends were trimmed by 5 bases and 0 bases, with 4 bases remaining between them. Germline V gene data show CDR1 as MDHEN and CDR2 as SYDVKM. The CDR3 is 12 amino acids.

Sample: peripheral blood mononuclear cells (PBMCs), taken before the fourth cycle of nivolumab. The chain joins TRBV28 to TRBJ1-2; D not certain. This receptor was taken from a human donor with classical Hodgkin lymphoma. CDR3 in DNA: TGTGCCAGCAGTACACCTAACTATGGCTACACCTTC. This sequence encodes CASSTPNYGYTF.